Below, 18 T cell receptor beta chains from the same sample are listed, as sequenced in a study of T cells in localized non-small cell lung cancer (dated by TCRdb to the early 2020s). Libraries were built with the immunoSEQ multiplex PCR assay. The clones in this table, taken by TCRdb from immuneACCESS, are in-frame only. Not every clone is retained; where verified, under half of the shortfall comes from an unresolved V gene, and the cause of the rest is unknown. Present in this sample are some 53,000 clones, 86% of which were seen just once. Clones ranked in the top ten supply 18% of the sample. The sequencing used peripheral blood, collected before any cancer treatment. The receptor source for this set is a male donor aged 60 or over with stage III squamous cell lung carcinoma.

The chain couples TRBV11-2 to TRBJ2-5, with D possibly being TRBD2 (6 bases). This CDR3 region has 15 residues. Trimming pared 5 bases from V and 7 bases from J, leaving 20 bases between. Germline CDR1 and CDR2: SGHAT and FQNNGV. This CDR3 is CASSPGDLLKVTQYF. Here the CDR3 DNA reads TGTGCCAGCAGCCCCGGGGACTTGCTGAAGGTGACCCAGTACTTC.

The rearrangement links TRBV5-8 to TRBJ2-7; no clear D gene. The CDR3 totals 11 residues. Trimming stripped 2 bases from V and 1 base from J, with 1 base between. Germline V gene sequence: CDR1 SGHTS, CDR2 YDEGEE. DNA of the CDR3: TGTGCCAGCAGCTTTTCCTACGAGCAGTACTTC. Translated: CASSFSYEQYF.

The chain employs TRBV7-9 and TRBJ2-7, with a possible D match to TRBD2 (5 bases). The CDR3 sequence is 15 residues long. V was cut by 5 bases and J by 1 base, with 15 bases left in between. In germline, CDR1 is SEHNR, CDR2 FQNEAQ (reference sequence). The CDR3 DNA sequence: TGTGCCAGCAGCCCCCCACCGGGGATGTCCTACGAGCAGTACTTC. Translated, it gives CASSPPPGMSYEQYF.

The V gene is TRBV19, the J gene TRBJ2-3; maybe TRBD1 (5 bases). This CDR3 region has 15 residues. Trimming stripped 10 bases from V and 0 bases from J, with 17 bases between. Germline V gene data show CDR1 as LNHDA and CDR2 as SQIVND (reference sequence). The CDR3 DNA is TGTGCCACCACCGACTGGGGCGGAAGCACAGATACGCAGTATTTT. Translation gives CATTDWGGSTDTQYF.

The chain carries TRBV11-2 and TRBJ2-3, with no clear D. V was pared by 5 bases and J by 3 bases, with 9 bases between. This CDR3 region has 13 residues. CDR1 is SGHAT, CDR2 FQNNGV, per germline. This CDR3 reads CASSPVRTDTQYF. The DNA for the CDR3 is TGTGCCAGCAGCCCTGTGCGGACAGATACGCAGTATTTT.

The chain is built from TRBV19 and TRBJ2-7, with 9 bases fitting TRBD1. Losses at the gene ends were 3 bases for V and 5 bases for J; bases not matched to a gene: 5. CDR1 is LNHDA, CDR2 SQIVND, per germline (reference sequence). This CDR3 has 14 amino acids. The CDR3 DNA sequence: TGTGCCAGTAGTATTAAGGACAGGGGTGACGAGCAGTACTTC. Protein product: CASSIKDRGDEQYF.

The chain links TRBV6-5 to TRBJ2-2; a possible D gene is TRBD2 (5 bases). Germline CDR1 and CDR2: MNHEY and SVGAGI. V was trimmed by 8 bases and J by 2 bases, leaving 12 bases between them. The CDR3 spans 14 residues. The DNA for the CDR3 is TGTGCCAGCTTCCGGGGTATTAACACCGGGGAGCTGTTTTTT. It translates to CASFRGINTGELFF.

V and J are TRBV9 and TRBJ2-1, with a tentative D call TRBD2 (5 bases). The ends were cut back, 1 base at V and 10 bases at J, with 27 bases in the middle. The CDR3 is 18 amino acids. CDR1 is SGDLS, CDR2 YYNGEE, per germline. The CDR3 region is CASSVTEDSDHVTSEQFF. CDR3 nucleotide sequence: TGTGCCAGCAGCGTAACGGAAGATAGCGACCATGTAACGAGCGAGCAGTTCTTC.

The rearrangement links TRBV29-1 to TRBJ2-5, with unresolved D. Germline CDR1 SQVTM, CDR2 ANQGSEA. This CDR3 is 13 amino acids long. V was pared by 4 bases and J by 2 bases, with 11 bases between. The CDR3 DNA is TGCAGCGTTGCCCACAGCAAACAAGAGACCCAGTACTTC. This translates into CSVAHSKQETQYF.

This clone was picked up a small number of times. V usage is TRBV28 and J usage is TRBJ1-2; weak D call: TRBD1 (6 bases). The CDR3 contains 14 residues. Deletions cut 4 bases from V and 8 bases from J, with 17 bases between. From germline, CDR1 is MDHEN and CDR2 SYDVKM. The CDR3 reads CASSSGHGQRGYTF. CDR3 in DNA: TGTGCCAGCAGTTCGGGACATGGGCAGCGGGGCTACACCTTC.

The V call is TRBV7-9, the J call TRBJ1-4; D not certain. The CDR3 loop spans 13 amino acids. The V end lost 1 base, the J end lost 8 bases, and 8 bases lay between the germline ends. Germline V gene lookup returns CDR1 SEHNR and CDR2 FQNEAQ (reference sequence). The DNA of the CDR3 is TGTGCCAGCAGCTTAGTTGGTGTGGAAAAACTGTTTTTT. It codes for CASSLVGVEKLFF.

This clone was counted a few times. This chain uses TRBV6-6 with TRBJ2-6; no clear D. Germline CDR1 is MNHNY and CDR2 is SVGAGI (reference sequence). The CDR3 runs to 13 residues. Trimming stripped 8 bases from V and 6 bases from J, with 11 bases between. The CDR3 nucleotides read TGTGCCAGCCGTCCTCTCGAGGCCAACGTCCTGACTTTC. Translated, it gives CASRPLEANVLTF.

The chain recombines TRBV7-8 with TRBJ1-2; a weak D match, TRBD1 (5 bases). The CDR3 loop spans 16 amino acids. The germline V gene encodes CDR1 SGHVS and CDR2 FQNEAQ. With 2 bases removed from V and 7 bases from J, the gap between germline ends came to 20 bases. CDR3 sequence: CASSLRSGRGSGGYTF. CDR3 nucleotide sequence: TGTGCCAGCAGCTTACGTTCGGGACGGGGGAGCGGTGGCTACACCTTC.

This sequence joins TRBV7-9 and TRBJ2-1; 11 bases line up with TRBD1. J was trimmed by 6 bases and V by 2 bases; bases with no gene match: 3. Looked up from germline, CDR1 is SEHNR and CDR2 is FQNEAQ (reference sequence). This CDR3 spans 15 amino acids. DNA for the CDR3: TGTGCCAGCAGCTTAAGGGGACAGGGGGGCAATGAGCAGTTCTTC. It specifies CASSLRGQGGNEQFF.

The chain recombines TRBV7-2 with TRBJ2-5, with 8 bases identical to TRBD2. The trim removed 3 bases at V and 3 bases at J, leaving 3 bases unmatched. CDR1 and CDR2 from the germline V gene are SGHTA and FQGNSA. The CDR3 extends over 14 amino acids. CDR3 sequence: CASSFSGGEETQYF. CDR3 nucleotide sequence: TGTGCCAGCAGCTTCAGCGGGGGCGAAGAGACCCAGTACTTC.

V gene TRBV9 combines with J gene TRBJ2-1, with D possibly TRBD1 on 5 matching bases. The CDR3 contains 14 residues. Deletions cut 3 bases from V and 9 bases from J, with 16 bases between. Germline V gene lookup returns CDR1 SGDLS and CDR2 YYNGEE. The CDR3, as DNA: TGTGCCAGCAGCGGGGGCCACCCCTCGGGTGAGCAGTTCTTC. Encoded protein: CASSGGHPSGEQFF.

V is TRBV6-5 and J is TRBJ1-2, with D possibly TRBD1 on 6 matching bases. V shed 0 bases and J shed 8 bases, with 10 bases lying between them. The CDR3 covers 13 residues. Germline CDR1 is MNHEY and CDR2 is SVGAGI. The CDR3 sequence is CASSYSGARGYTF. The CDR3 nucleotides read TGTGCCAGCAGTTACTCGGGGGCGCGGGGCTACACCTTC.

The chain joins TRBV7-8 to TRBJ2-5; D is ambiguous. Germline CDR1 reads SGHVS; CDR2 reads FQNEAQ. The V gene lost 3 bases and the J gene lost 3 bases, with 17 bases spanning the gap. CDR3 length equals 16 residues. CDR3 in DNA: TGTGCCAGCAGCTTGAACGGGCCACAAATAAAAGAGACCCAGTACTTC. Its translation: CASSLNGPQIKETQYF.